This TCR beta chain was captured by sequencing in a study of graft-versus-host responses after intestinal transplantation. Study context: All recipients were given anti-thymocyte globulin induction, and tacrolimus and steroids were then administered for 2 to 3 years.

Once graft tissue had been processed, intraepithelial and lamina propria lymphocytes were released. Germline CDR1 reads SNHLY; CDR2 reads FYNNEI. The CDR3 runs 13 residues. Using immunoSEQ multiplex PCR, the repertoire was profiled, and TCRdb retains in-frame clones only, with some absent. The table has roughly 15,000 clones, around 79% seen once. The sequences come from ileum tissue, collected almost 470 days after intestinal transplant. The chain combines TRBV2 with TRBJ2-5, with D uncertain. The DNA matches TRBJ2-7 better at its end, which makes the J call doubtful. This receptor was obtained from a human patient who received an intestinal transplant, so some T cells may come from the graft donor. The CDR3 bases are TGTGCCAGCGCCCCCGGTATCCGGGACGAGCAGTACTTC. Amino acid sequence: CASAPGIRDEQYF.